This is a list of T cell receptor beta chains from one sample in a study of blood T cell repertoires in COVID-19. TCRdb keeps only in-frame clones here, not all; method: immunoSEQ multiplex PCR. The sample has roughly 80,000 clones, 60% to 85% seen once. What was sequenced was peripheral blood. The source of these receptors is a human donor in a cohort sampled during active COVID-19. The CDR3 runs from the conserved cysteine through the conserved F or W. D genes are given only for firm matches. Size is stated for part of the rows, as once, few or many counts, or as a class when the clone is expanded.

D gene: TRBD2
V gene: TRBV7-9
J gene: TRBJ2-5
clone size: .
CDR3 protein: CASSLKAGAKETQYF
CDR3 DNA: TGTGCCAGCAGCTTAAAAGCGGGGGCCAAAGAGACCCAGTACTTC

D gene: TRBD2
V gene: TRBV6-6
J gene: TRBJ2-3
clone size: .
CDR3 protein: CASSPLTSGELNTQYF
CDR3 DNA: TGTGCCAGCAGCCCTTTGACTAGCGGGGAGCTCAATACGCAGTATTTT

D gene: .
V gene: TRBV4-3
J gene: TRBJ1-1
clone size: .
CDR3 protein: CASSQNLLGNTEAFF
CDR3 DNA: TGCGCCAGCAGCCAAAACCTTCTCGGGAACACTGAAGCTTTCTTT

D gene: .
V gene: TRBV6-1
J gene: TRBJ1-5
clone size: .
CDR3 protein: CASSDGGGGVNQPQHF
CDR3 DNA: TGTGCCAGCAGTGACGGCGGCGGGGGTGTCAATCAGCCCCAGCATTTT

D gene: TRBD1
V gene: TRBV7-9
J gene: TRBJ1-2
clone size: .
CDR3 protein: CASSRTGVDYGYTF
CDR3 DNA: TGTGCCAGCAGCCGGACAGGGGTGGACTATGGCTACACCTTC

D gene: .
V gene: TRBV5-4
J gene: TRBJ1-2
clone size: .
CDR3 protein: CASSSYAGAGGYTF
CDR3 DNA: TGTGCCAGCAGCAGCTACGCCGGGGCGGGGGGCTACACCTTC

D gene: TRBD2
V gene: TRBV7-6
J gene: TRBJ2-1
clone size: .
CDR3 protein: CASSLAPSLRGGRFF
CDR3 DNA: TGTGCCAGCAGCTTAGCCCCGTCGCTGCGGGGGGGCCGGTTCTTC

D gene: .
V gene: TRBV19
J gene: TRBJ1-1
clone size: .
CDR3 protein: CASSSQDVSGTEAFF
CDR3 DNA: TGTGCCAGTAGTTCCCAGGACGTATCGGGGACTGAAGCTTTCTTT

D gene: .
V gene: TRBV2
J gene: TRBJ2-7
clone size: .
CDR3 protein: CASSVGGTSEYEQYF
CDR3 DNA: TGTGCCAGCAGTGTAGGGGGAACGTCAGAGTACGAGCAGTACTTC

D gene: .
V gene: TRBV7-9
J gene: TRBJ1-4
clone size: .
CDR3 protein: CASSLGEGGRYNEKLFF
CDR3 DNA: TGTGCCAGCAGCTTAGGGGAGGGCGGCAGATATAATGAAAAACTGTTTTTT

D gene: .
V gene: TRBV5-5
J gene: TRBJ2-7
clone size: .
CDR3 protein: CASSHLGGNGEQYF
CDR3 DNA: TGTGCCAGCAGCCACCTTGGGGGGAACGGCGAGCAGTACTTC

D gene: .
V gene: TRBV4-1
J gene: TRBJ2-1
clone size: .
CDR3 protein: CASSQVLSEQFF
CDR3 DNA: TGCGCCAGCAGCCAAGTCCTCAGTGAGCAGTTCTTC

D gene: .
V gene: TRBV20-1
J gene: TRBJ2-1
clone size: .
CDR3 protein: CSATNGDEQFF
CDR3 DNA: TGCAGTGCTACCAACGGGGATGAGCAGTTCTTC

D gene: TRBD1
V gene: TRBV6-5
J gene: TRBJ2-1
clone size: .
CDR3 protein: CASSYQDRATYNEQFF
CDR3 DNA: TGTGCCAGCAGTTATCAGGACAGGGCCACCTACAATGAGCAGTTCTTC

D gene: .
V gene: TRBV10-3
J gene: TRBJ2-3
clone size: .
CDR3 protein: CAISTQGDTQYF
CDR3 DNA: TGTGCCATCAGTACCCAGGGGGATACGCAGTATTTT

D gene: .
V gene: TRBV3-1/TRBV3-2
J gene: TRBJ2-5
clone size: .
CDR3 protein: CASTPGWETQYF
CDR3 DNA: TGTGCCAGCACCCCAGGGTGGGAGACCCAGTACTTC

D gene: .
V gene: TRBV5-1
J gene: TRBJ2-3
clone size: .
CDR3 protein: CASSPGSIADTQYF
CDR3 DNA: TGCGCCAGCAGTCCGGGCTCAATAGCGGATACGCAGTATTTT

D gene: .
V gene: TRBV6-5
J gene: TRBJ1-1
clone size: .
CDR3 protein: CASSSPREGNTEAFF
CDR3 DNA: TGTGCCAGCAGTTCCCCCCGGGAGGGCAACACTGAAGCTTTCTTT

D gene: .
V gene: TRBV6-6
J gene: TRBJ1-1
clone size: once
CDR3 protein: CASIPTGMNTEAFF
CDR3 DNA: TGTGCCAGCATCCCGACAGGTATGAACACTGAAGCTTTCTTT

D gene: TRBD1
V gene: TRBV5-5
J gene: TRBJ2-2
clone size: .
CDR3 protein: CASSLAVGQGGPGELFF
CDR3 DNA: TGTGCCAGCAGCTTGGCCGTAGGACAGGGGGGTCCCGGGGAGCTGTTTTTT

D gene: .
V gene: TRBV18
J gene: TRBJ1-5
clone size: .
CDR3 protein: CASSPPGGNQPQHF
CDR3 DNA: TGTGCCAGCTCACCCCCCGGGGGAAATCAGCCCCAGCATTTT

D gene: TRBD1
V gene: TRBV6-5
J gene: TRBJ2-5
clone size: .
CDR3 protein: CASRMGQTLRETQYF
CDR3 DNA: TGTGCCAGCAGGATGGGACAGACGCTGCGGGAGACCCAGTACTTC

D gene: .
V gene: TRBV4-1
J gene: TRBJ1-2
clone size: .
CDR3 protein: CASSQGEQNNYGYTF
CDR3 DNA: TGCGCCAGCAGCCAAGGTGAACAGAACAACTATGGCTACACCTTC

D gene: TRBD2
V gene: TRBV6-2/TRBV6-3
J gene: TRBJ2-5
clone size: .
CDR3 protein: CASSSQTSGVETQYF
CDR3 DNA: TGTGCCAGCAGTTCCCAGACTAGCGGGGTAGAGACCCAGTACTTC

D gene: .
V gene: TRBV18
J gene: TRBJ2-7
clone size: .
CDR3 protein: CASSRQEAGEQYF
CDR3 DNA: TGTGCCAGCTCACGGCAGGAGGCGGGGGAGCAGTACTTC

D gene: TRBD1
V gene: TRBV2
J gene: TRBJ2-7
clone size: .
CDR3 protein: CASTGQGFYEQYF
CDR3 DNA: TGTGCCAGCACCGGACAGGGTTTCTACGAGCAGTACTTC

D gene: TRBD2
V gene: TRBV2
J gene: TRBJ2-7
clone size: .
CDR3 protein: CASSEWGEGYEQYF
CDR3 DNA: TGTGCCAGCAGTGAATGGGGGGAGGGCTACGAGCAGTACTTC

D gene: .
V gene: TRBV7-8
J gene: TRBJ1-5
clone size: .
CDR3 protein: CASSLRGGDSNQPQHF
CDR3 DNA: TGTGCCAGCAGCTTACGTGGCGGGGATAGCAATCAGCCCCAGCATTTT

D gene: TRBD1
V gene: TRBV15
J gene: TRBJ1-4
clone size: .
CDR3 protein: CATSASRGANEKLFF
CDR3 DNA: TGTGCCACCAGCGCGAGCAGGGGGGCTAATGAAAAACTGTTTTTT